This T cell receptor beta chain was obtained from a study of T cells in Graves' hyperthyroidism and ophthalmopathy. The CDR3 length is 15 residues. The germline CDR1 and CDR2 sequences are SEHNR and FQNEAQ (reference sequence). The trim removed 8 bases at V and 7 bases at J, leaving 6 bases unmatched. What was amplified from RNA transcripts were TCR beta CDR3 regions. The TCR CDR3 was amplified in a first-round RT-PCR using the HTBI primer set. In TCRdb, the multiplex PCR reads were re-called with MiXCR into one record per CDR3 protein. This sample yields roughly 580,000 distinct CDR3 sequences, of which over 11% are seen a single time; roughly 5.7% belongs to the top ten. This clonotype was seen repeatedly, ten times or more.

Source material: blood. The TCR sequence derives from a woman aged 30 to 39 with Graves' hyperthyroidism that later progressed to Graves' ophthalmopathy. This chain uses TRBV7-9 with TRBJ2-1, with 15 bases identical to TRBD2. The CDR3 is CASFSGTSGRNEQFF. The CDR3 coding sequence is TGTGCCAGCTTTAGCGGGACTAGCGGGAGGAATGAGCAGTTCTTC.